This note documents a single T cell receptor beta chain sequence. Its antigen is currently unknown. Other DNA sequences in the sample encode the same CDR3. This entry is derived from a study of persistence of HIV-infected CD4 T cells. Germline trimming cut 6 bases from V and 5 bases from J; bases unmatched to any gene: 2. The CDR3 loop spans 12 amino acids. CDR1 is MDHEN, CDR2 SYDVKM, per germline. Study observations and caveats: Degenerate expanded CDR3beta sequences were enriched among CMV- and Gag-responding cells. CMV- and Gag-responding cells had lower TCRbeta richness than CD3/CD28-responding cells.

The stimulus was an HIV-1 Gag 15-mer peptide pool, around 1.1 ug/peptide/mL. Sorting selected CD4+ T cells upregulating both CD40 ligand and CD69. The libraries were made with immunoSEQ version 4 in survey mode. Some clones are missing from TCRdb's copy, which holds only in-frame ones; the method was immunoSEQ multiplex PCR. The sample has 25,000 to 35,000 clones, 60% to 75% seen once; the top ten hold approximately 1.5%. The chain carries TRBV28 and TRBJ1-2; TRBD1 aligns across 8 bases. This receptor was identified in an adult man with HIV who was CMV-seropositive. The sample here was CD4+ T cells sorted from PBMCs after approximately 19-hour stimulation, taken from a patient who received antiretroviral therapy. The CDR3 here is CASRRTGYGYTF. The CDR3 DNA sequence: TGTGCCAGCAGGCGGACAGGGTATGGCTACACCTTC.